Presented here are 12 T cell receptor beta chains from one specimen sequenced in a study of cytomegalovirus exposure and HLA in healthy donors. In the PCR, 60 Vbeta and 13 Jbeta primers were used. Assay used: immunoSEQ multiplex PCR; TCRdb lists only in-frame clones, some missing. This table has about 160,000 clones, roughly 89% appearing once. The specimen sequenced was PBMCs. These receptors came from a woman aged 25 to 39 in good health and CMV-seronegative.

The V and J genes are TRBV28 and TRBJ1-6; D gene uncertain. Germline V gene lookup returns CDR1 MDHEN and CDR2 SYDVKM. The V end lost 7 bases, the J end lost 10 bases, and 20 bases lay between the germline ends. This CDR3 comprises 15 residues. CDR3 DNA sequence: TGTGCCAGCACCTCACCGACGGCCCTCAGGTCACCCCTCCACTTT. Translating it yields CASTSPTALRSPLHF.

This clone has only one observation. The chain carries TRBV7-7 and TRBJ1-4; D may be TRBD1 (5 bases). V was pared by 5 bases and J by 0 bases, with 16 bases between. The CDR3 length is 17 residues. CDR1 and CDR2 from the germline V gene are SSHAT and FNYEAQ (reference sequence). CDR3 region: CASSRRKDTATNEKLFF. In DNA form, the CDR3 reads TGTGCCAGCAGCCGCCGTAAGGACACGGCAACTAATGAAAAACTGTTTTTT.

This chain links TRBV11-2 with TRBJ2-7; TRBD2 matches at 7 bases. From germline, CDR1 is SGHAT and CDR2 FQNNGV. V was clipped by 5 bases and J by 3 bases; unmatched bases: 10. The CDR3 runs 15 residues. The CDR3 loop reads CASSPPGGLSYEQYF. The CDR3, as DNA: TGTGCCAGCAGCCCCCCGGGGGGACTGAGCTACGAGCAGTACTTC.

The chain links TRBV7-9 to TRBJ1-2, with D perhaps TRBD1 (6 bases). The CDR3 covers 16 residues. V was clipped by 1 base and J by 6 bases, with 18 bases between them. CDR1 and CDR2 from the germline V gene are SEHNR and FQNEAQ (reference sequence). The CDR3 bases are TGTGCCAGCAGCTTAGTGGTTGGGGGGGGCGGCCATGGCTACACCTTC. Protein sequence: CASSLVVGGGGHGYTF.

The rearrangement uses TRBV5-5 and TRBJ2-3, with D perhaps TRBD2 (6 bases). Trimming shortened V by 6 bases and J by 7 bases, and 15 bases separated the two germline ends. CDR1 SGHKS and CDR2 YYEKEE come from the germline V gene (reference sequence). The CDR3 length is 13 residues. The chain's CDR3 is CASINGGLNTQYF. CDR3 sequence (DNA): TGTGCCAGCATTAATGGAGGGCTCAATACGCAGTATTTT. Using reference TRBV5-5 and TRBJ2-3 for the parts outside the CDR3, the full variable domain is DAGVTQSPTHLIKTRGQQVTLRCSPISGHKSVSWYQQVLGQGPQFIFQYYEKEERGRGNFPDRFSARQFPNYSSELNVNALLLGDSALYLCASINGGLNTQYFGPGTRLTVL.

The J gene is TRBJ1-1, the V gene TRBV14; a possible D gene is TRBD1 (6 bases). Trimming took 4 bases from V and 7 from J, leaving 19 bases between them. Germline values: CDR1 SGHDN, CDR2 FVKESK. This CDR3 has 15 residues. The CDR3, as DNA: TGTGCCAGCAGCCGGATTCGGACAGTTAACCTTGAAGCTTTCTTT. Translating gives CASSRIRTVNLEAFF. Filled out from reference TRBV14 and TRBJ1-1, the complete variable domain reads EAGVTQFPSHSVIEKGQTVTLRCDPISGHDNLYWYRRVMGKEIKFLLHFVKESKQDESGMPNNRFLAERTGGTYSTLKVQPAELEDSGVYFCASSRIRTVNLEAFFGQGTRLTVV.

The CDR3 DNA reads TGTGCTAGTGGTTTCCCCCCGCAGGAGGAGACCACCTTC. Translating gives CASGFPPQEETTF. The chain recombines TRBV12-5 with TRBJ1-2; D ambiguous. This CDR3 has 13 residues. V shed 3 bases and J shed 13 bases, with 18 bases lying between them. Germline CDR1 reads LGHNT; CDR2 reads FRNRAP.

This rearrangement joins TRBV14 to TRBJ1-2; D may be TRBD1 (5 bases). Germline V gene lookup returns CDR1 SGHDN and CDR2 FVKESK. The CDR3 has 15 residues. V was clipped by 0 bases and J by 3 bases, with 11 bases between them. The CDR3 sequence is CASSQDGRGDYGYTF. For the CDR3, the DNA is TGTGCCAGCAGCCAAGACGGTAGGGGCGACTATGGCTACACCTTC.

The chain is built from TRBV29-1 and TRBJ2-7; a possible D gene is TRBD1 (5 bases). Between the trimmed V and J ends, which lost 3 bases and 2 bases, there was a span of 14 bases. The CDR3 totals 14 residues. In germline, CDR1 is SQVTM, CDR2 ANQGSEA. In nucleotides, the CDR3 is TGCAGCGTTGAGTCCCCAAGGGGCCCCTACGAGCAGTACTTC. Amino acids: CSVESPRGPYEQYF.

The chain joins TRBV18 to TRBJ1-6; unclear D gene. CDR1 KGHSH and CDR2 LQKENI come from the germline V gene. The V gene lost 3 bases and the J gene lost 0 bases, with 9 bases spanning the gap. There are 16 residues in the CDR3. CDR3 in amino acids: CASSPSTLSYNSPLHF. The CDR3 coding sequence is TGTGCCAGCTCACCCTCGACACTCTCCTATAATTCACCCCTCCACTTT.

This chain joins TRBV15 and TRBJ2-3, with 9 bases aligning to TRBD1. CDR1 LNHNV and CDR2 YYDKDF come from the germline V gene (reference sequence). Trimming removed 4 bases from V and 3 bases from J; junction bases left unmatched: 5. The CDR3 has 15 residues. The CDR3 sequence: CATSTGQGKTDTQYF. The CDR3 DNA sequence: TGTGCCACCAGCACGGGACAGGGTAAAACAGATACGCAGTATTTT.

This rearrangement joins TRBV9 to TRBJ2-5; D is perhaps TRBD1 (5 bases). The J call may be incorrect, as the DNA end agrees better with TRBJ2-7. The CDR3 runs to 15 residues. The germline CDR1 and CDR2 sequences are SGDLS and YYNGEE. CDR3 sequence (DNA): TGTGCCAGCAGCCCCCAGGGCCAGAGCTCCTACGAGCAGTACTTC. Translating it yields CASSPQGQSSYEQYF.